This passage covers 24 T cell receptor beta chains from one sample sequenced in a study of cytotoxic CD8 clonotypes in ibrutinib-treated CLL. Some clones are missing from TCRdb's copy, which holds only in-frame ones; the method was immunoSEQ multiplex PCR. The table includes over 100,000 clones, 80% to 90% detected once. Sequences were derived from PBMCs, sampled after 24 months of ibrutinib treatment. The receptor set was obtained from a human donor with chronic lymphocytic leukemia.

This sequence joins TRBV7-3 and TRBJ1-1; tentatively, D is TRBD1 (5 bases). Trimming cost V 5 bases and J 7 bases, with 17 bases left between them. From germline, CDR1 is SGHTA and CDR2 FQGTGA. The CDR3 has 14 amino acids. The CDR3 loop reads CASSRQRRGVEAFF. The CDR3 DNA is TGTGCCAGCAGCCGACAACGGAGAGGGGTTGAAGCTTTCTTT.

The rearrangement links TRBV30 to TRBJ2-3; D could derive from TRBD1 or TRBD2 (5 bases each). Germline V gene data show CDR1 as GTSNPN and CDR2 as SVGIG (reference sequence). V shed 1 base and J shed 6 bases, with 8 bases lying between them. The CDR3 loop spans 12 amino acids. This CDR3 reads CAWSGGGDTQYF. The CDR3, as DNA: TGTGCCTGGAGTGGGGGCGGGGATACGCAGTATTTT.

This clone turned up a few times. The chain recombines TRBV6-1 with TRBJ1-1; no definite D call. The germline V gene has CDR1 MNHNS and CDR2 SASEGT. V was trimmed by 4 bases and J by 0 bases, leaving 6 bases between them. The CDR3 is made up of 13 amino acids. CDR3 coding DNA: TGTGCCAGCAGTGGTGGGGTGAACACTGAAGCTTTCTTT. Its protein is CASSGGVNTEAFF.

The gene calls are TRBV4-1 and TRBJ1-1; D possibly corresponds to TRBD1 (6 bases). Germline-derived CDR1 and CDR2 are MGHRA and YSYEKL. V shed 4 bases and J shed 0 bases, with 27 bases lying between them. The length of the CDR3 is 20 residues. CDR3 in DNA: TGCGCCAGCAGCCTGGACTTACAGGGACTGCACTCGACCATGAACACTGAAGCTTTCTTT. Protein: CASSLDLQGLHSTMNTEAFF.

This clone was seen at least ten times. The chain combines TRBV4-1 with TRBJ1-1; the D gene is possibly TRBD1 (5 bases). Looked up from germline, CDR1 is MGHRA and CDR2 is YSYEKL. V lost 10 bases and J lost 4, with 16 bases in between. There are 13 residues in the CDR3. CDR3 residues: CATEGPRGTEAFF. DNA for the CDR3: TGCGCCACAGAGGGGCCTCGGGGCACTGAAGCTTTCTTT.

The chain links TRBV19 to TRBJ1-3; D unclear. Germline CDR1 and CDR2: LNHDA and SQIVND (reference sequence). This CDR3 spans 16 amino acids. The germline V and J ends were trimmed by 3 bases and 0 bases, with 12 bases remaining between them. CDR3 in amino acids: CASSMGDRNSGNTIYF. CDR3 DNA sequence: TGTGCCAGTAGTATGGGAGACCGAAACTCTGGAAACACCATATATTTT.

This sequence joins TRBV7-9 and TRBJ2-1, with 7 positions matching TRBD2. V gave up 5 bases and J gave up 1 base; unmatched junction bases: 8. This CDR3 comprises 16 residues. The V gene's germline CDR1 is SEHNR and CDR2 FQNEAQ (reference sequence). CDR3 nucleotides: TGTGCCAGCAGCCGGGGAGCGGGGAAATCCTACAATGAGCAGTTCTTC. It codes for CASSRGAGKSYNEQFF.

The V gene is TRBV4-3, the J gene TRBJ2-1; 9 bases map to TRBD2. The junction had 3 bases not matched to a gene; V was cut back by 4 bases and J by 2 bases. CDR3 length equals 15 residues. Germline values: CDR1 LGHNA, CDR2 YSLEER. CDR3 coding DNA: TGCGCCAGCAGCCCGAGCGGGGGGCCCTACAATGAGCAGTTCTTC. This translates into CASSPSGGPYNEQFF.

The V call is TRBV18, the J call TRBJ1-5; maybe TRBD1 (5 bases). Germline CDR1 reads KGHSH; CDR2 reads LQKENI. The CDR3 spans 15 residues. The V and J ends lost 6 bases and 1 base respectively, with 13 bases between them. CDR3 protein: CASSPAGPSNQPQHF. The CDR3 DNA follows: TGTGCCAGCTCCCCCGCAGGGCCCAGCAATCAGCCCCAGCATTTT.

The rearrangement links TRBV6-5 to TRBJ1-2; the D is unclear. From germline, CDR1 is MNHEY and CDR2 SVGAGI. This CDR3 region has 16 residues. V dropped 0 bases and J dropped 7 bases, with 18 bases sitting between them. The CDR3 loop is CASSYSGSPLLGGYTF. The CDR3 DNA follows: TGTGCCAGCAGTTACTCGGGTAGCCCACTCTTAGGTGGCTACACCTTC.

This clone was detected a few times. CDR3 protein: CASSVGAVAKNIQYF. The CDR3 DNA reads TGTGCCAGCAGTGTGGGGGCGGTGGCCAAAAACATTCAGTACTTC. The chain is built from TRBV6-5 and TRBJ2-4, with D tentatively TRBD1 (6 bases). Looked up from germline, CDR1 is MNHEY and CDR2 is SVGAGI. Trimming left V 5 bases short and J 1 base short, with 12 bases between. This CDR3 contains 15 residues.

The chain employs TRBV28 and TRBJ1-2; 7 bases match TRBD1. The CDR3 consists of 14 residues. After removal of 3 bases from V and 5 bases from J, the junction contained 6 bases not matched to a gene. The germline V gene encodes CDR1 MDHEN and CDR2 SYDVKM. The CDR3 here is CASSFPTGSYGYTF. CDR3 coding DNA: TGTGCCAGCAGTTTCCCGACAGGGTCTTATGGCTACACCTTC.

This sequence joins TRBV6-6 and TRBJ1-5; 10 bases are shared with TRBD1. V lost 3 bases, J lost 6 bases, and 8 bases stayed unmatched. CDR1 MNHNY and CDR2 SVGAGI come from the germline V gene (reference sequence). The CDR3 loop spans 16 amino acids. CDR3 DNA sequence: TGTGCCAGCAGTTATGGCCGGGACAGGGGTGCTCAGCCCCAGCATTTT. Its protein product is CASSYGRDRGAQPQHF.

The chain links TRBV6-5 to TRBJ1-2; no reliable D call. From germline, CDR1 is MNHEY and CDR2 SVGAGI. The CDR3 sequence is 14 residues long. Trimming took off 6 bases at V and 2 bases at J, with 13 bases between the two ends. The CDR3 here is CASSMPTENYGYTF. CDR3 bases: TGTGCCAGCAGCATGCCTACGGAGAACTATGGCTACACCTTC.

This clone was counted many times. J is TRBJ2-3 and V is TRBV7-2, with unresolved D. This CDR3 has 15 amino acids. Trimming removed 1 base at V and 3 bases at J, with 11 bases between. CDR1 and CDR2 from the germline V gene are SGHTA and FQGNSA. CDR3 sequence: CASSLDQQRTDTQYF. The DNA of the CDR3 is TGTGCCAGCAGCTTAGATCAACAGCGTACAGATACGCAGTATTTT.

The rearrangement uses TRBV28 and TRBJ2-7, with no clear D. CDR1 MDHEN and CDR2 SYDVKM come from the germline V gene. The V gene lost 3 bases and the J gene lost 3 bases, with 6 bases spanning the gap. This CDR3 region has 12 residues. The CDR3: CASSFSSYEQYF. CDR3 in DNA: TGTGCCAGCAGTTTCAGTAGCTACGAGCAGTACTTC.

CDR3 bases: TGTGCCAGCAGTTTGATCAGGGGGCAACCGGGGCCCTACGAGCAGTACTTC. This codes for CASSLIRGQPGPYEQYF. This chain links TRBV28 with TRBJ2-7; 8 nucleotides match TRBD1. CDR1 is MDHEN and CDR2 is SYDVKM in the germline V gene. Trimming took 3 bases from V and 2 from J; bases not matched to a gene: 12. The CDR3 spans 17 residues.

This rearrangement joins TRBV7-2 to TRBJ1-2; D not certain. V lost 4 bases and J 0 bases, leaving 12 bases between the germline ends. The germline CDR1 and CDR2 sequences are SGHTA and FQGNSA. CDR3 length: 15 residues. The CDR3 coding sequence is TGTGCCAGCAGCTCCCCGACTCGGGCTAACTATGGCTACACCTTC. Protein: CASSSPTRANYGYTF.

The sample holds one count of this clone. The V and J genes are TRBV9 and TRBJ2-1; 8 nucleotides line up with TRBD2. CDR3 length: 17 amino acids. Germline CDR1 SGDLS, CDR2 YYNGEE. Germline trimming cut 0 bases from V and 0 bases from J; bases unmatched to any gene: 5. The CDR3: CASSVGLAGRSYNEQFF. CDR3 nucleotide sequence: TGTGCCAGCAGCGTAGGTCTAGCGGGTCGCTCCTACAATGAGCAGTTCTTC. The whole variable domain, remainder taken from reference TRBV9 and TRBJ2-1, is DSGVTQTPKHLITATGQRVTLRCSPRSGDLSVYWYQQSLDQGLQFLIQYYNGEERAKGNILERFSAQQFPDLHSELNLSSLELGDSALYFCASSVGLAGRSYNEQFFGPGTRLTVL.

The chain has TRBV11-2 and TRBJ2-1; TRBD2 matches 10 bases. J was trimmed by 14 bases and V by 2 bases; bases with no gene match: 9. The CDR3 covers 14 residues. In germline, CDR1 is SGHAT, CDR2 FQNNGV. This CDR3 is CASSLKPSGSIEFF. As DNA, the CDR3 is TGTGCCAGCAGCTTAAAGCCTAGCGGGAGTATAGAGTTCTTC.

The chain carries TRBV10-3 and TRBJ1-2; 9 bases are shared with TRBD1. CDR1 and CDR2 (germline): ENHRY, SYGVKD. The CDR3 extends over 14 amino acids. J gave up 1 base and V 8 bases, and 5 bases lay outside the gene matches. The CDR3 is CAIHDRGGNYGYTF. The CDR3 DNA reads as TGTGCCATCCATGACAGGGGGGGTAACTATGGCTACACCTTC.

The chain joins TRBV4-3 to TRBJ2-1, with 9 bases aligning to TRBD2. The CDR3 has 16 residues. The ends lost 1 base at V and 6 bases at J; junction bases unmatched: 7. Germline-derived CDR1 and CDR2 are LGHNA and YSLEER. The CDR3, as DNA: TGCGCCAGCAGCCAAGTAGGGCTAGCGGGGATCAATGAGCAGTTCTTC. It yields the protein CASSQVGLAGINEQFF.

The CDR3 sequence is CASSATGLGAYEQYF. CDR3 DNA sequence: TGTGCCAGCAGTGCCACCGGGCTTGGGGCTTACGAGCAGTACTTC. The V call is TRBV28, the J call TRBJ2-7; TRBD1 is a possible D gene (5 bases). Germline V CDR1 and CDR2: MDHEN, SYDVKM. This CDR3 comprises 15 residues. Between the trimmed V and J ends, which lost 5 bases and 4 bases, there was a span of 18 bases. Complete variable domain (other parts from reference TRBV28 and TRBJ2-7): DVKVTQSSRYLVKRTGEKVFLECVQDMDHENMFWYRQDPGLGLRLIYFSYDVKMKEKGDIPEGYSVSREKKERFSLILESASTNQTSMYLCASSATGLGAYEQYFGPGTRLTVT.

This clone was seen a handful of times. This chain joins TRBV7-2 and TRBJ1-5; no firm D call. This CDR3 region has 13 residues. Trimming left V 3 bases short and J 5 bases short, with 8 bases between. Germline V gene lookup returns CDR1 SGHTA and CDR2 FQGNSA. CDR3 in amino acids: CASSLSGYQPQHF. The CDR3 nucleotides are TGTGCCAGCAGCTTGAGCGGGTATCAGCCCCAGCATTTT.